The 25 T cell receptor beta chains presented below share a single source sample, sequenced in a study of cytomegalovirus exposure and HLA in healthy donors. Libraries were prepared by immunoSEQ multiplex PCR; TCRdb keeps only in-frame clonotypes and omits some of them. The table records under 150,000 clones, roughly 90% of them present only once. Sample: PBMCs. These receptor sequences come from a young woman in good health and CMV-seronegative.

CDR3 amino acids: CAWTHRRDTEAFF. The CDR3 nucleotides read TGTGCCTGGACTCATAGACGGGACACTGAAGCTTTCTTT. V usage is TRBV30 and J usage is TRBJ1-1; no firm D call. CDR1 GTSNPN and CDR2 SVGIG come from the germline V gene (reference sequence). V lost 4 bases, J lost 3 bases, and 12 bases lay in between. The CDR3 consists of 13 residues. Full variable domain (rest looked up from reference TRBV30 and TRBJ1-1): SQTIHQWPATLVQPVGSPLSLECTVEGTSNPNLYWYRQAAGRGLQLLFYSVGIGQISSEVPQNLSASRPQDRQFILSSKKLLLSDSGFYLCAWTHRRDTEAFFGQGTRLTVV.

The CDR3 loop reads CASSLGTVSGTQYF. Written as DNA, the CDR3 is TGTGCCAGCAGCTTGGGGACAGTATCGGGGACCCAGTACTTC. The chain uses TRBV5-8 and TRBJ2-5; D may be TRBD1 (6 bases). The V gene lost 0 bases and the J gene lost 7 bases, with 13 bases spanning the gap. The germline CDR1 and CDR2 sequences are SGHTS and YDEGEE. CDR3 length: 14 amino acids.

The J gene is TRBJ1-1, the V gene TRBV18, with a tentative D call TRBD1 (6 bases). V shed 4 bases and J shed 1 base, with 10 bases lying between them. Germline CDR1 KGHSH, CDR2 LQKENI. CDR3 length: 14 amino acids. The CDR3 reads CASSRGQSNTEAFF. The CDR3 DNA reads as TGTGCCAGCTCACGGGGACAATCGAACACTGAAGCTTTCTTT.

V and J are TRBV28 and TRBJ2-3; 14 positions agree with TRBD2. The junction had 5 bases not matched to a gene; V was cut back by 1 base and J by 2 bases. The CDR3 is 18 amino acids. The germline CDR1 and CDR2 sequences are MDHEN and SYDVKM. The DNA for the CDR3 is TGTGCCAGCAGTTTATTTGGGACTAGCGGGAGCACCACAGATACGCAGTATTTT. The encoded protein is CASSLFGTSGSTTDTQYF.

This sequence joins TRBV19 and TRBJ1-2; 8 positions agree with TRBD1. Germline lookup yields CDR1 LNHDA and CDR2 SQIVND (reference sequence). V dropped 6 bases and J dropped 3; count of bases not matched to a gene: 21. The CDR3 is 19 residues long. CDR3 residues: CASREISMSGQGSYYGYTF. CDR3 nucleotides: TGTGCCAGTAGAGAAATATCCATGAGCGGACAGGGTTCGTACTATGGCTACACCTTC.

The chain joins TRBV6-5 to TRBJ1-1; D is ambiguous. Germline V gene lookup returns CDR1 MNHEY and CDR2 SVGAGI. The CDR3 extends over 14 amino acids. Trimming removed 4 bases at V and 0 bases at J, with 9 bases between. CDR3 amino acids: CASSSEALNTEAFF. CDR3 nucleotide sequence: TGTGCCAGCAGTTCGGAGGCCCTGAACACTGAAGCTTTCTTT.

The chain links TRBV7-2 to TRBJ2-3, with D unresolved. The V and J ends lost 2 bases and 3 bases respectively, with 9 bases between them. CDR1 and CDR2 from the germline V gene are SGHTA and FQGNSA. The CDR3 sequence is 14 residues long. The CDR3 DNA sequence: TGTGCCAGCAGCTTACTAGGCGCGACAGATACGCAGTATTTT. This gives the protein CASSLLGATDTQYF.

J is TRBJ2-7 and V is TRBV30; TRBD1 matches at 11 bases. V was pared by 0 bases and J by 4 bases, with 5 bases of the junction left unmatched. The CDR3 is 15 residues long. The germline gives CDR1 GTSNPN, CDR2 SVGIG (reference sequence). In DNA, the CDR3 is TGTGCCTGGAGTGTACAGGGGACAGGGGGATACGAGCAGTACTTC. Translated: CAWSVQGTGGYEQYF.

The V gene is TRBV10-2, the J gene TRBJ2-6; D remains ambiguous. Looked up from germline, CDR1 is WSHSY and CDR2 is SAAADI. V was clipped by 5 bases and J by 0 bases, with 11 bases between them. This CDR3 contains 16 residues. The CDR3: CASSQTYYSGANVLTF. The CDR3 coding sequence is TGCGCCAGCAGTCAAACCTACTACTCTGGGGCCAACGTCCTGACTTTC.

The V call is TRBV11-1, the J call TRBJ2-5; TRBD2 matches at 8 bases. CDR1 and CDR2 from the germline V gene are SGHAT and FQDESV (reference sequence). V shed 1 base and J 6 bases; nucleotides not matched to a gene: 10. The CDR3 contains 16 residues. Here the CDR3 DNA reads TGTGCCAGCAGCTTAGAAGAGCGGGAGAGCTGGAAGACCCAGTACTTC. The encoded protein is CASSLEERESWKTQYF.

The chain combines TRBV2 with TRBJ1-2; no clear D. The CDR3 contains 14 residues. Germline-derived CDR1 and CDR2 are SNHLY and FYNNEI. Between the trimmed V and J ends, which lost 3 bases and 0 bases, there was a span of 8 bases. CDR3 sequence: CASSDTDPNYGYTF. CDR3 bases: TGTGCCAGCAGTGACACAGACCCTAACTATGGCTACACCTTC.

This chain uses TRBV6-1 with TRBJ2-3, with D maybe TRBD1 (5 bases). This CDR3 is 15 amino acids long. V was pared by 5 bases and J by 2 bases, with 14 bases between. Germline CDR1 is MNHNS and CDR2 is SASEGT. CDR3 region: CASSQQESPTDTQYF. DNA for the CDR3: TGTGCCAGCAGTCAACAGGAATCCCCCACAGATACGCAGTATTTT.

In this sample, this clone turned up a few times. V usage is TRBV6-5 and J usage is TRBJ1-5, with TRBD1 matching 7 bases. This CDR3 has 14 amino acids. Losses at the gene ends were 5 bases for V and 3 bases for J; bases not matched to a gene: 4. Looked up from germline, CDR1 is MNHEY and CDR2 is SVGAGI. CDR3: CASSDRAYNQPQHF. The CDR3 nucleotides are TGTGCCAGCAGTGACAGGGCGTACAATCAGCCCCAGCATTTT.

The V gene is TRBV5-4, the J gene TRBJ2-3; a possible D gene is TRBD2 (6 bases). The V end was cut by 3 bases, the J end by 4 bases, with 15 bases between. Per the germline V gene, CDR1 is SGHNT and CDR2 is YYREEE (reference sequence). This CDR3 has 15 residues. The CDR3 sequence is CASSSDGTLADTQYF. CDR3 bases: TGTGCCAGCAGCTCGGATGGGACTCTAGCAGATACGCAGTATTTT.

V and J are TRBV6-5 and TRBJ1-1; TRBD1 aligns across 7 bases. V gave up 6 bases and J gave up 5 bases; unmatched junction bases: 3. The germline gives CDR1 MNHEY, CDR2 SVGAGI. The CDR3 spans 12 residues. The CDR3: CASRGRGTEAFF. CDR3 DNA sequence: TGTGCCAGCAGGGGCAGGGGGACTGAAGCTTTCTTT.

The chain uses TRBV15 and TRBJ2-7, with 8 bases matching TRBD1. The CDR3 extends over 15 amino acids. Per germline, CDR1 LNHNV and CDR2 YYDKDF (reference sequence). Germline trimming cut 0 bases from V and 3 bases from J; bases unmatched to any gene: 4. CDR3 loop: CATSRDPGQGYEQYF. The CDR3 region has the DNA TGTGCCACCAGCAGAGATCCTGGACAGGGCTACGAGCAGTACTTC. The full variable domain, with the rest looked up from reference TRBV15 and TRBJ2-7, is DAMVIQNPRYQVTQFGKPVTLSCSQTLNHNVMYWYQQKSSQAPKLLFHYYDKDFNNEADTPDNFQSRRPNTSFCFLDIRSPGLGDTAMYLCATSRDPGQGYEQYFGPGTRLTVT.

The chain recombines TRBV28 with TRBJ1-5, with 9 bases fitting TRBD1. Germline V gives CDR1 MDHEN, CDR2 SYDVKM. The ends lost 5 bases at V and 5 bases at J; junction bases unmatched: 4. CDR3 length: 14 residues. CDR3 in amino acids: CASSTTGGYQPQHF. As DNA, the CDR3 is TGTGCCAGCAGTACCACAGGGGGCTATCAGCCCCAGCATTTT.

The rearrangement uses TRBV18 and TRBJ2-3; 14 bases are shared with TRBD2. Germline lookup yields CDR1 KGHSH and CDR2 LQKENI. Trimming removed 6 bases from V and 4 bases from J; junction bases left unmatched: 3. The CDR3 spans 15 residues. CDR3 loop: CASSRLAGGADTQYF. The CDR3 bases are TGTGCCAGCTCCCGACTAGCGGGGGGGGCAGATACGCAGTATTTT.

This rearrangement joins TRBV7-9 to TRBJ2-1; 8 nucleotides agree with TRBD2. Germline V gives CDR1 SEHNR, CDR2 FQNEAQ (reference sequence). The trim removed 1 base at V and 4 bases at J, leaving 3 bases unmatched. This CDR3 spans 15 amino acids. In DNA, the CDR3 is TGTGCCAGCAGCTTAGGACGGGGGGGATACAATGAGCAGTTCTTC. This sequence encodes CASSLGRGGYNEQFF.

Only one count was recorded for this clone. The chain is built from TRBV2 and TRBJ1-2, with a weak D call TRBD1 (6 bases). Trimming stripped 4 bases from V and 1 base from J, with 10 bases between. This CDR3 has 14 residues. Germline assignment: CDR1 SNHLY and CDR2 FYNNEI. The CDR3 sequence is CASSGTVLNYGYTF. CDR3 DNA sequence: TGTGCCAGCAGTGGGACAGTCCTTAACTATGGCTACACCTTC. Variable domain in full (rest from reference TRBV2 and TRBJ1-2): EPEVTQTPSHQVTQMGQEVILRCVPISNHLYFYWYRQILGQKVEFLVSFYNNEISEKSEIFDDQFSVERPDGSNFTLKIRSTKLEDSAMYFCASSGTVLNYGYTFGSGTRLTVV.

The CDR3 here is CASSGSASGLPYEQYF. The CDR3 DNA follows: TGTGCCAGCAGCGGAAGTGCTAGCGGCCTACCCTACGAGCAGTACTTC. The V and J genes are TRBV5-8 and TRBJ2-7; 7 bases are shared with TRBD2. Germline loops: CDR1 SGHTS, CDR2 YDEGEE. The CDR3 length is 16 residues. V dropped 4 bases and J dropped 2; count of bases not matched to a gene: 12. Based on the CDR3 plus reference TRBV5-8 and TRBJ2-7, the full variable domain is EAGVTQSPTHLIKTRGQQATLRCSPISGHTSVYWYQQALGLGLQFLLWYDEGEERNRGNFPPRFSGRQFPNYSSELNVNALELEDSALYLCASSGSASGLPYEQYFGPGTRLTVT.

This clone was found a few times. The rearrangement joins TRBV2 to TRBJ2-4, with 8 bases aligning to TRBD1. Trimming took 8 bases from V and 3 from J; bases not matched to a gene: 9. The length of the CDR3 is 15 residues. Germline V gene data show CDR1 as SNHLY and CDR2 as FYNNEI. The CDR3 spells CASRSGRGHKNIQYF. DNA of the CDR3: TGTGCCAGCCGTAGTGGCAGGGGGCACAAAAACATTCAGTACTTC.

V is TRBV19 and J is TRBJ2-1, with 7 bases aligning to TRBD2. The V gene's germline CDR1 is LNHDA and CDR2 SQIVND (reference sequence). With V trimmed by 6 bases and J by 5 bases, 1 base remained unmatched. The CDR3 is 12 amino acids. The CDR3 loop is CASRLANNEQFF. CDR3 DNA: TGTGCCAGTAGACTAGCGAACAATGAGCAGTTCTTC.

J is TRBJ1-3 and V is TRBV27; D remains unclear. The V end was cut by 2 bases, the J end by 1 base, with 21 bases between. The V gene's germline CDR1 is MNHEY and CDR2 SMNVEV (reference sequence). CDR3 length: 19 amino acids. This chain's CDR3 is CASSLGPPGLGRSGNTIYF. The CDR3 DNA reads TGTGCCAGCAGTTTAGGCCCCCCGGGGTTGGGCAGGTCTGGAAACACCATATATTTT.

CDR3 amino acids: CASSPTTGNTSSNQPQHF. CDR3 bases: TGCGCCAGCAGTCCAACGACAGGGAACACGAGCAGCAATCAGCCCCAGCATTTT. The V and J genes are TRBV23-1 and TRBJ1-5, with 7 bases that match TRBD1. Being an ORF, TRBV23-1 has a function that is uncertain. The CDR3 contains 18 residues. V shed 4 bases and J 1 base; nucleotides not matched to a gene: 13.